This TCR beta chain was retrieved from a study of OX40 agonist ivuxolimab in advanced cancers. Autoimmune disease history or systemic immunosuppression meant exclusion. V lost 4 bases and J 3 bases, leaving 17 bases between the germline ends. The length of the CDR3 is 17 residues. The germline CDR1 and CDR2 sequences are SGHRS and YFSETQ. The protocol was immunoSEQ multiplex PCR, while the TCRdb copy is restricted to in-frame clones and leaves out a portion. The data show about 83,000 clones, 80% to 95% seen once. V is TRBV5-1 and J is TRBJ2-6, with unresolved D. The TCR was taken from an adult with an advanced solid tumor such as melanoma, head and neck, liver or kidney cancer. The material was CD4+ or CD8+ T cells sorted from blood, obtained in a trial of the OX40 agonist ivuxolimab. CDR3 protein: CASSLSPSANGANVLTF. CDR3 bases: TGCGCCAGCAGCCTTTCCCCCAGCGCGAATGGGGCCAACGTCCTGACTTTC. Supplemented by reference TRBV5-1 and TRBJ2-6, the full variable domain reads KAGVTQTPRYLIKTRGQQVTLSCSPISGHRSVSWYQQTPGQGLQFLFEYFSETQRNKGNFPGRFSGRQFSNSRSEMNVSTLELGDSALYLCASSLSPSANGANVLTFGAGSRLTVL.